This TCR beta chain stems from a study of T cells after yellow fever vaccination. The study, taken as a whole, reports: Of the clonotypes, a small share occurred in both CD4 and CD8 compartments.

MiXCR was run by TCRdb on the 5' RACE reads, yielding one entry per CDR3 protein. Among more than 300,000 distinct CDR3 sequences listed, 6.5% to 8.5% were seen once. The table lists this clonotype with a few counts. Antigen: not known. V was trimmed by 8 bases and J by 7 bases, leaving 11 bases between them. This CDR3 is built from 11 residues. This TCR was recovered from a man younger than 35 who received the YFV17D yellow fever vaccine. The chain carries TRBV12-3 or TRBV12-4 and TRBJ1-2; unclear D gene. The sample consisted of PBMCs, taken 35 to 50 days after the first yellow fever vaccination. CDR3 nucleotide sequence: TGTGCCAGCGGTCAGGTGCTTGGCTACACCTTC. Translated, it gives CASGQVLGYTF.